This is a list of T cell receptor beta chains from one sample in a study of cytomegalovirus exposure and HLA in healthy donors. Assay: immunoSEQ multiplex PCR; the TCRdb copy retains only in-frame clones and omits some. The sample includes 120,000 or so clones, over 60% of them seen just once. Sequencing was done on a sample of PBMCs. All receptors derive from a female donor in good health and CMV-seronegative. Each CDR3 is given with its conserved first and last residue. The D gene is left open where the match is weak. Only some rows state a clone size, as once, few, many or a class for expanded clones.

size,D,V,J,CDR3,DNA
-,TRBD1,TRBV13,TRBJ2-7,CASSLEGQTYEQYF,TGTGCCAGCAGCTTAGAGGGACAGACCTACGAGCAGTACTTC
-,-,TRBV7-9,TRBJ2-2,CSSSFPPRSGGELFF,TGTTCCAGCAGCTTCCCCCCCAGGTCCGGCGGGGAGCTGTTTTTT
-,-,TRBV2,TRBJ2-7,CASRLSGVLEQYF,TGTGCCAGCAGGCTTAGCGGCGTACTAGAGCAGTACTTC
once,TRBD2,TRBV5-1,TRBJ2-3,CASSLASGSTDTQYF,TGCGCCAGCAGCTTGGCCAGCGGGAGTACAGATACGCAGTATTTT
-,-,TRBV19,TRBJ1-5,CASSTGGRSNQPQHF,TGTGCCAGTAGTACCGGCGGGCGGAGCAATCAGCCCCAGCATTTT
-,TRBD1,TRBV6-1,TRBJ1-5,CASNTGTVNQPQHF,TGTGCCAGCAACACCGGGACAGTCAATCAGCCCCAGCATTTT
-,-,TRBV12-5,TRBJ2-1,CASGLGLAPHNEQFF,TGTGCTAGTGGTTTAGGGCTAGCTCCCCACAATGAGCAGTTCTTC
-,TRBD1,TRBV19,TRBJ1-1,CASKTGANTEAFF,TGTGCCAGTAAGACAGGGGCGAACACTGAAGCTTTCTTT
-,TRBD2,TRBV19,TRBJ2-7,CASSMTSGSYNYEQYF,TGTGCCAGTAGTATGACTAGCGGGAGCTACAACTACGAGCAGTACTTC
-,-,TRBV7-2,TRBJ2-7,CASSWPGAGSYEQYF,TGTGCCAGCAGCTGGCCGGGAGCAGGCTCCTACGAGCAGTACTTC
-,-,TRBV19,TRBJ1-1,CASLKDRNTEAFF,TGTGCCAGCCTGAAGGACAGGAACACTGAAGCTTTCTTT
-,-,TRBV19,TRBJ2-1,CASRPGTGPGAYNEQFF,TGTGCCAGTAGGCCCGGCACCGGCCCAGGGGCCTACAATGAGCAGTTCTTC
-,-,TRBV15,TRBJ2-6,CATSRDRGSLPGANGLTF,TGTGCCACCAGCAGAGATCGGGGGAGTCTTCCTGGGGCCAACGGCCTGACTTTC
-,-,TRBV6-5,TRBJ2-7,CASTGEGSEQYF,TGTGCCAGCACAGGCGAGGGATCCGAGCAGTACTTC
-,TRBD2,TRBV5-1,TRBJ2-1,CASSLGLAGVNEQFF,TGCGCCAGCAGCCTGGGACTAGCGGGAGTAAATGAGCAGTTCTTC
-,TRBD2,TRBV19,TRBJ2-1,CASSPLAGLAGRNEQFF,TGTGCCAGTAGTCCCTTGGCGGGACTAGCGGGTCGGAATGAGCAGTTCTTC
-,TRBD2,TRBV5-1,TRBJ2-2,CASSQTSGRSTGELFF,TGCGCCAGCAGCCAGACTAGCGGGAGATCTACCGGGGAGCTGTTTTTT
-,-,TRBV19,TRBJ1-2,CASTNRAVGYGYTF,TGTGCCAGTACCAACAGGGCCGTTGGCTATGGCTACACCTTC
once,TRBD1,TRBV18,TRBJ1-6,CASSPGQRENSPLHF,TGTGCCAGCTCACCGGGACAGAGGGAAAATTCACCCCTCCACTTT
-,-,TRBV2,TRBJ1-2,CASRATGPVSGYTF,TGTGCCAGCAGGGCCACAGGACCCGTCTCTGGCTACACCTTC
-,TRBD1,TRBV7-8,TRBJ1-2,CASSANRGASFGRGYTF,TGTGCCAGCAGCGCCAACAGGGGTGCGAGTTTTGGTCGTGGCTACACCTTC
few,-,TRBV30,TRBJ2-1,CAWSVGTPNEQFF,TGTGCCTGGAGTGTGGGGACACCCAATGAGCAGTTCTTC
-,-,TRBV6-5,TRBJ1-4,CASSYLGRRREKLFF,TGTGCCAGCAGTTACCTTGGCAGGAGGCGCGAAAAACTGTTTTTT
-,TRBD2,TRBV28,TRBJ2-5,CASSSGLAGHQETQYF,TGTGCCAGCAGTTCCGGACTAGCGGGCCACCAAGAGACCCAGTACTTC
-,-,TRBV2,TRBJ1-2,CASTPEAGIAYGYTF,TGTGCCAGCACCCCGGAGGCAGGAATCGCCTATGGCTACACCTTC
few,-,TRBV7-9,TRBJ1-1,CASSLGRTEAFF,TGTGCCAGCAGCTTGGGGAGGACTGAAGCTTTCTTT
few,-,TRBV2,TRBJ1-4,CASRGGNLGEKLFF,TGTGCCAGCAGAGGCGGCAATCTGGGTGAAAAACTGTTTTTT
-,-,TRBV6-1,TRBJ1-1,CASSDSAYTMNTEAFF,TGTGCCAGCAGTGATAGCGCCTACACGATGAACACTGAAGCTTTCTTT
-,TRBD2,TRBV2,TRBJ2-1,CASKVRGTFYNEQFF,TGTGCCAGCAAGGTGCGGGGGACCTTCTACAATGAGCAGTTCTTC
-,-,TRBV5-1,TRBJ2-2,CASSLVAENTGELFF,TGCGCCAGCAGCTTGGTGGCAGAGAACACCGGGGAGCTGTTTTTT
-,-,TRBV6-6,TRBJ1-1,CASSYARGALEAFF,TGTGCCAGCAGTTACGCGCGGGGCGCCCTTGAAGCTTTCTTT
-,TRBD1,TRBV19,TRBJ1-2,CASSKDRIGLGYGYTF,TGTGCCAGTAGTAAGGACAGGATAGGGCTAGGGTATGGCTACACCTTC
few,-,TRBV4-1,TRBJ2-5,CASSQGPQQETQYF,TGCGCCAGCAGCCAAGGCCCCCAGCAAGAGACCCAGTACTTC
-,-,TRBV25-1,TRBJ2-1,CASSEKRGGSVFDEQFF,TGTGCCAGCAGTGAAAAAAGGGGGGGCTCCGTGTTCGATGAGCAGTTCTTC
-,TRBD1,TRBV5-1,TRBJ2-2,CASSFTGTDVAGELFF,TGCGCCAGCAGCTTTACCGGGACAGATGTTGCCGGGGAGCTGTTTTTT
-,TRBD1,TRBV7-9,TRBJ2-1,CSSSARTGSSYNEQFF,TGTTCCAGCAGCGCCCGGACAGGGAGCTCCTACAATGAGCAGTTCTTC
-,TRBD2,TRBV19,TRBJ2-1,CASSSPPASGRSDEQFF,TGTGCCAGTAGTTCCCCCCCGGCTAGCGGGAGATCGGATGAGCAGTTCTTC
-,TRBD1,TRBV6-5,TRBJ2-1,CASSRDSYNEQFF,TGTGCCAGCAGTAGGGACAGTTACAATGAGCAGTTCTTC
once,-,TRBV19,TRBJ1-6,CATRFRRGNSPLHF,TGTGCCACAAGGTTCCGCCGGGGGAATTCACCCCTCCACTTT
-,-,TRBV30,TRBJ1-2,CAWSSGGGNYGYTF,TGTGCCTGGTCCTCGGGGGGGGGAAACTATGGCTACACCTTC
-,-,TRBV2,TRBJ1-1,CASSEAGGHRAFF,TGTGCCAGCAGTGAAGCTGGGGGACACCGAGCTTTCTTT
-,-,TRBV6-6,TRBJ1-6,CASSYSAGRNSPLHF,TGTGCCAGCAGTTACTCGGCAGGTCGTAATTCACCCCTCCACTTT
once,TRBD1,TRBV4-1,TRBJ1-2,CASSQPTGGQNYGYTF,TGCGCCAGCAGCCAACCTACAGGGGGACAAAACTATGGCTACACCTTC
-,TRBD2,TRBV7-9,TRBJ2-1,CASSFVSGGPYNEQFF,TGTGCCAGCAGCTTTGTCTCGGGAGGGCCCTACAATGAGCAGTTCTTC
-,TRBD2,TRBV6-1,TRBJ2-7,CASSEAPSGIYEQYF,TGTGCCAGCAGTGAAGCGCCTAGCGGGATCTACGAGCAGTACTTC
-,-,TRBV5-1,TRBJ2-6,CASSLTVSGANVLTF,TGCGCCAGCAGCTTGACAGTTTCTGGGGCCAACGTCCTGACTTTC
-,TRBD2,TRBV6-4,TRBJ2-3,CASSESRAGGPGDTQYF,TGTGCCAGCAGTGAAAGTCGGGCGGGAGGCCCGGGAGATACGCAGTATTTT
few,-,TRBV4-1,TRBJ1-2,CASSQVSPTEAFGYTF,TGCGCCAGCAGCCAAGTCTCCCCGACCGAGGCGTTCGGCTACACCTTC
-,-,TRBV1,TRBJ1-1,CTSSQDSCRVTNPNTEAFF,TGCACCAGCAGCCAAGATAGTTGTCGAGTAACGAACCCGAACACTGAAGCTTTCTTT
-,-,TRBV7-9,TRBJ2-5,CASSLRTGQETQYF,TGTGCCAGCAGCTTAAGAACAGGTCAAGAGACCCAGTACTTC
few,-,TRBV1,TRBJ1-5,CTSSQGGQVGLQSAQHF,TGCACCAGCAGCCAAGGGGGACAGGTGGGTTTGCAATCAGCCCAGCATTTT
few,TRBD1,TRBV25-1,TRBJ2-7,CASSRDRVPYEQYF,TGTGCCAGCAGCCGGGACAGGGTCCCCTACGAGCAGTACTTC
-,-,TRBV6-5,TRBJ1-1,CASSYSPGQNTEAFF,TGTGCCAGCAGTTACTCCCCGGGACAGAACACTGAAGCTTTCTTT